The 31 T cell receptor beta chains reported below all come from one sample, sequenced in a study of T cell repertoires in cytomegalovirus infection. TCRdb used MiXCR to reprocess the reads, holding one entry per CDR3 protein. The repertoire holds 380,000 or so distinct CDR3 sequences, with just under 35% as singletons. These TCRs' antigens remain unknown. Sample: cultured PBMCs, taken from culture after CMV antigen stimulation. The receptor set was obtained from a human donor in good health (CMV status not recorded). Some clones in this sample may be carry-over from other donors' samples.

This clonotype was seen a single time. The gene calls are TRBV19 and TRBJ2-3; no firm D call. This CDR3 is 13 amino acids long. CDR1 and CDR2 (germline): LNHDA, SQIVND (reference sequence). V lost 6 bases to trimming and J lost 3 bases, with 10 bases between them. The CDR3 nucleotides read TGTGCCAGTAGGCATGACGGGACAGATACGCAGTATTTT. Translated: CASRHDGTDTQYF.

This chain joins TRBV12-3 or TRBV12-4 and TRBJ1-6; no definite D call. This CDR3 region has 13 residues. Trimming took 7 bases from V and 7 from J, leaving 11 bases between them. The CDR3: CASTPLWNSPLHF. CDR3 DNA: TGTGCCAGCACCCCGTTGTGGAATTCACCCCTCCACTTT.

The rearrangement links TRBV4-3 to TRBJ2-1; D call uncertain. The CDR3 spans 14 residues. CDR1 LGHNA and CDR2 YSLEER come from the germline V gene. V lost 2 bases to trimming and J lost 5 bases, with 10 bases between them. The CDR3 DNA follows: TGCGCCAGCAGCCAATGGACGGTAAACAATGAGCAGTTCTTC. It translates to CASSQWTVNNEQFF.

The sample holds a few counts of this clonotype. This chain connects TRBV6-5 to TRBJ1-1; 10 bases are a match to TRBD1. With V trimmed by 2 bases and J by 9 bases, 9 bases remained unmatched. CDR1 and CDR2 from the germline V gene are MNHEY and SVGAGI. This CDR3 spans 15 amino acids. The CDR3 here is CASSYAGTGETKAFF. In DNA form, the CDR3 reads TGTGCCAGCAGTTACGCGGGGACAGGGGAAACCAAAGCTTTCTTT.

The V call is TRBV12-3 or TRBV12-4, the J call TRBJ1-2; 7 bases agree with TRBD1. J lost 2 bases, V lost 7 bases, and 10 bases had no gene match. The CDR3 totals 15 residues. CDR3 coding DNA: TGTGCCAGCATCCGCGGACAGGAAGGAAACTATGGCTACACCTTC. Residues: CASIRGQEGNYGYTF.

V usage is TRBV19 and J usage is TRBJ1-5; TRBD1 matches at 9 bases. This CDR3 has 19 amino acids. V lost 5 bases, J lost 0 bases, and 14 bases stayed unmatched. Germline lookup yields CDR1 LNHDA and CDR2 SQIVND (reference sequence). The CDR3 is CASSGMPGQGPTSNQPQHF. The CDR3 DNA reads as TGTGCCAGTAGTGGGATGCCGGGACAGGGCCCCACTAGCAATCAGCCCCAGCATTTT.

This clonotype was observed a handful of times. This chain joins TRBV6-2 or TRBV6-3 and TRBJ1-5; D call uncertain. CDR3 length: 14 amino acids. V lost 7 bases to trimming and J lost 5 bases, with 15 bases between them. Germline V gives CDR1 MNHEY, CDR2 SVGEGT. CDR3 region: CASTAVGTYQPQHF. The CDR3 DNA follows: TGTGCCAGCACCGCGGTGGGAACTTATCAGCCCCAGCATTTT.

CDR3 DNA sequence: TGCGCCAGCAGCCAAGATTTCGGCGGGGGATACAATGAGCAGTTCTTC. Amino acid sequence: CASSQDFGGGYNEQFF. The chain links TRBV4-1 to TRBJ2-1; TRBD2 matches 7 bases. Trimming cost V 0 bases and J 4 bases; bases outside gene matches: 6. The CDR3 runs to 16 residues. Per germline, CDR1 MGHRA and CDR2 YSYEKL.

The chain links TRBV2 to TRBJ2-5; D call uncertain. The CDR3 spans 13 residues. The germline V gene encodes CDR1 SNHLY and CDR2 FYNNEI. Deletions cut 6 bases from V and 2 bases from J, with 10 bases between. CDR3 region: CASRADIQETQYF. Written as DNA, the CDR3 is TGTGCCAGCAGAGCCGACATTCAAGAGACCCAGTACTTC. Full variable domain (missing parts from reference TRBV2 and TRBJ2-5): EPEVTQTPSHQVTQMGQEVILRCVPISNHLYFYWYRQILGQKVEFLVSFYNNEISEKSEIFDDQFSVERPDGSNFTLKIRSTKLEDSAMYFCASRADIQETQYFGPGTRLLVL.

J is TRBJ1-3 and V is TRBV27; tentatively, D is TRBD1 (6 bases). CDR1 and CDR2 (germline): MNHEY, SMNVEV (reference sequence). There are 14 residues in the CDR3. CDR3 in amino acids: CERKRGPSGNTIYF. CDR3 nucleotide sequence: TGTGAGAGGAAGCGGGGGCCCTCTGGAAACACCATATATTTT.

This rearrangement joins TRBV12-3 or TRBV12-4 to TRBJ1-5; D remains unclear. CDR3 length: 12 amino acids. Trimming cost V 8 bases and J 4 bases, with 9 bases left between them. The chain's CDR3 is CASGLLNQPQHF. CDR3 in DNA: TGTGCCAGCGGACTGTTGAATCAGCCCCAGCATTTT.

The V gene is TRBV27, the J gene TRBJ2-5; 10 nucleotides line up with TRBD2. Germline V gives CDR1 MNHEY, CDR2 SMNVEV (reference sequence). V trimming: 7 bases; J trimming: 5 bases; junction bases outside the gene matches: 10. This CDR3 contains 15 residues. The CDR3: CASKDGLAGAETQYF. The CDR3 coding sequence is TGTGCCAGCAAGGATGGGCTAGCGGGAGCGGAGACCCAGTACTTC.

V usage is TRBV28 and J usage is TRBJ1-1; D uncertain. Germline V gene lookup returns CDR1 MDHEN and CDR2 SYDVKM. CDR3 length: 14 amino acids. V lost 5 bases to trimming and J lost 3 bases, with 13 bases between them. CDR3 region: CASSRREWYTEAFF. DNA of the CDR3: TGTGCCAGCAGTCGGAGGGAATGGTACACTGAAGCTTTCTTT.

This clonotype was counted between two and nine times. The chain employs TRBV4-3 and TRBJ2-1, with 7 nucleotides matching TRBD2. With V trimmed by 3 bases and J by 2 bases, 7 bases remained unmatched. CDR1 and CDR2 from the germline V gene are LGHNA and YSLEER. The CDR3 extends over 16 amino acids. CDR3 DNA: TGCGCCAGCAGCCAGAGTCTAGCGGCACCCTACAATGAGCAGTTCTTC. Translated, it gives CASSQSLAAPYNEQFF.

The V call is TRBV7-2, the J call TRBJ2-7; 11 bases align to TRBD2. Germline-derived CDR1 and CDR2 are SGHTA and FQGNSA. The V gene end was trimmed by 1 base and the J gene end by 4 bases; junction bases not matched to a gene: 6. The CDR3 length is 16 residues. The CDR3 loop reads CASSLVAGGPGYEQYF. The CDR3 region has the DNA TGTGCCAGCAGCTTAGTAGCGGGAGGGCCCGGATACGAGCAGTACTTC.

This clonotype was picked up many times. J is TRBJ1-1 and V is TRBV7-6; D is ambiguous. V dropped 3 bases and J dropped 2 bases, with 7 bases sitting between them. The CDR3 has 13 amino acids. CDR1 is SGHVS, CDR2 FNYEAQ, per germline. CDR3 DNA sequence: TGTGCCAGCAGCTTGACACATAACACTGAAGCTTTCTTT. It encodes CASSLTHNTEAFF.

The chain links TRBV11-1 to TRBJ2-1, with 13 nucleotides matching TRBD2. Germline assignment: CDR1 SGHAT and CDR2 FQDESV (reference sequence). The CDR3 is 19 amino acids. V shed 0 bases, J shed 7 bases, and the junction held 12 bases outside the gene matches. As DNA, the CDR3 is TGTGCCAGCAGCTTAGCCGGGACTAGCGGGGACCCTCTCTGGAATGAGCAGTTCTTC. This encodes CASSLAGTSGDPLWNEQFF.

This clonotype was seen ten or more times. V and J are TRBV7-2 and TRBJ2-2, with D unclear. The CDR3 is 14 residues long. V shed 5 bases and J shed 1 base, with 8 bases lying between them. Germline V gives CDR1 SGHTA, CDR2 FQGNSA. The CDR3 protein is CASSRRGNTGELFF. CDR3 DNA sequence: TGTGCCAGCAGCCGTCGAGGGAACACCGGGGAGCTGTTTTTT.

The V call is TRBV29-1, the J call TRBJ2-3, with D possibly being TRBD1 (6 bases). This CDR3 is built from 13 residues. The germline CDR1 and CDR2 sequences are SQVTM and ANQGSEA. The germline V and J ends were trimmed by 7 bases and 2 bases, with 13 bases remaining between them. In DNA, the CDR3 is TGCAGCGGCAGCGACAGGCCCACAGATACGCAGTATTTT. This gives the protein CSGSDRPTDTQYF.

The CDR3 bases are TGTGCCAGCAGTTCCGGAGGCGGGGGCTCCTACGAGCAGTACTTC. It codes for CASSSGGGGSYEQYF. This chain joins TRBV6-1 and TRBJ2-7, with 7 bases that match TRBD2. This CDR3 comprises 15 residues. From germline, CDR1 is MNHNS and CDR2 SASEGT. With 5 bases clipped from V and 0 bases from J, the junction kept 7 bases outside the gene matches.

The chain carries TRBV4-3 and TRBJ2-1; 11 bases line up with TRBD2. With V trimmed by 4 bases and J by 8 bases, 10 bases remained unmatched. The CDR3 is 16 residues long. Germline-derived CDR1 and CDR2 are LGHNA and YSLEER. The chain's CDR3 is CASSPSYLAGGYEQFF. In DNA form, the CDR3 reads TGCGCCAGCAGCCCCAGCTACCTAGCGGGAGGCTATGAGCAGTTCTTC.

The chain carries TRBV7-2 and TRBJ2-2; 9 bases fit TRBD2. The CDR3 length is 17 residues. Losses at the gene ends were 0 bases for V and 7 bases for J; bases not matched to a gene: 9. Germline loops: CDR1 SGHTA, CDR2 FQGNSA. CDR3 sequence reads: CASSLAVGGRALGELFF. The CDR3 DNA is TGTGCCAGCAGCTTAGCAGTGGGCGGGAGGGCCCTCGGGGAGCTGTTTTTT.

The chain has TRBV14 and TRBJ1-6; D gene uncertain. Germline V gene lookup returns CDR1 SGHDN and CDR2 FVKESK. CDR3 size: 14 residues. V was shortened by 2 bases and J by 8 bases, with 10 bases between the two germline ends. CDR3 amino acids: CASSQFGWDSPLHF. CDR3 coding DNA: TGTGCCAGCAGCCAATTCGGTTGGGATTCACCCCTCCACTTT. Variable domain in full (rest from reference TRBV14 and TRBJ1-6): EAGVTQFPSHSVIEKGQTVTLRCDPISGHDNLYWYRRVMGKEIKFLLHFVKESKQDESGMPNNRFLAERTGGTYSTLKVQPAELEDSGVYFCASSQFGWDSPLHFGNGTRLTVT.

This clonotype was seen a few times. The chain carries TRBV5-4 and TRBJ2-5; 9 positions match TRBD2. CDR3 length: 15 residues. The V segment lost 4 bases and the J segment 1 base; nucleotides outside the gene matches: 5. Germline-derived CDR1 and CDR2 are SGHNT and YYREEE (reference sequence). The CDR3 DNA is TGTGCCAGCAGCCTCCTACTAGCGGGCCAAGAGACCCAGTACTTC. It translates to CASSLLLAGQETQYF. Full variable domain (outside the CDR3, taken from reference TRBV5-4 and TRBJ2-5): ETGVTQSPTHLIKTRGQQVTLRCSSQSGHNTVSWYQQALGQGPQFIFQYYREEENGRGNFPPRFSGLQFPNYSSELNVNALELDDSALYLCASSLLLAGQETQYFGPGTRLLVL.

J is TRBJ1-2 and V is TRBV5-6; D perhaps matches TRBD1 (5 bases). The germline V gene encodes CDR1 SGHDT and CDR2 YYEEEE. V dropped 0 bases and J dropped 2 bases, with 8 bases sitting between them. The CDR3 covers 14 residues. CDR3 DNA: TGTGCCAGCAGCTTGGGGGGGACCAACTATGGCTACACCTTC. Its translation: CASSLGGTNYGYTF.

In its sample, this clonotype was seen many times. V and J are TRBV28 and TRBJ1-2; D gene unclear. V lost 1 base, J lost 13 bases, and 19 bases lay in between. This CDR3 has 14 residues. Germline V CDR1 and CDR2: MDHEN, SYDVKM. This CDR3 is CASSLSTGQLAATF. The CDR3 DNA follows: TGTGCCAGCAGTTTATCCACCGGGCAGCTCGCCGCCACCTTC.

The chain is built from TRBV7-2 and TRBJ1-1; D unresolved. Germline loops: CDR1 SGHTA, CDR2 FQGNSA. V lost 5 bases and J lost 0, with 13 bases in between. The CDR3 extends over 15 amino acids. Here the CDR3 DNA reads TGTGCCAGCAGCGTCCATGGGAGGATGAACACTGAAGCTTTCTTT. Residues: CASSVHGRMNTEAFF.

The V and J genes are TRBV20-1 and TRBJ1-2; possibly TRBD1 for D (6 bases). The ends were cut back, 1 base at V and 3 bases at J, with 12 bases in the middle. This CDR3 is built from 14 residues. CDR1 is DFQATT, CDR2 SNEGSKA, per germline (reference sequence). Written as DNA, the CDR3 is TGCAGTGCTAGAGCCAGGGGAAATGACTATGGCTACACCTTC. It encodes CSARARGNDYGYTF.

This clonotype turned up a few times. The CDR3 sequence is CASSLRAPTEAFF. The CDR3 nucleotides are TGTGCCAGCAGTTTAAGGGCCCCCACTGAAGCTTTCTTT. V usage is TRBV28 and J usage is TRBJ1-1; D remains ambiguous. Germline V gene data show CDR1 as MDHEN and CDR2 as SYDVKM. V was shortened by 2 bases and J by 4 bases, with 8 bases between the two germline ends. The CDR3 is 13 amino acids.

CDR3 nucleotides: TGCAGCGTTGAAAGACAGGGGACTAACACTGAAGCTTTCTTT. This codes for CSVERQGTNTEAFF. The chain recombines TRBV29-1 with TRBJ1-1; 8 nucleotides align to TRBD1. Trimming removed 2 bases from V and 2 bases from J; junction bases left unmatched: 4. CDR1 is SQVTM, CDR2 ANQGSEA, per germline. The CDR3 loop spans 14 amino acids.

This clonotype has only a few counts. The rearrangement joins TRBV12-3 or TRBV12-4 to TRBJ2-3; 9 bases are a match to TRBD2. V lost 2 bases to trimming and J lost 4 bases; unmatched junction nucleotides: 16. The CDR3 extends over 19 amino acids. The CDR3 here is CASSLHTFVAGERADTQYF. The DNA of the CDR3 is TGTGCCAGCAGTTTACACACCTTCGTAGCGGGAGAGAGGGCAGATACGCAGTATTTT.